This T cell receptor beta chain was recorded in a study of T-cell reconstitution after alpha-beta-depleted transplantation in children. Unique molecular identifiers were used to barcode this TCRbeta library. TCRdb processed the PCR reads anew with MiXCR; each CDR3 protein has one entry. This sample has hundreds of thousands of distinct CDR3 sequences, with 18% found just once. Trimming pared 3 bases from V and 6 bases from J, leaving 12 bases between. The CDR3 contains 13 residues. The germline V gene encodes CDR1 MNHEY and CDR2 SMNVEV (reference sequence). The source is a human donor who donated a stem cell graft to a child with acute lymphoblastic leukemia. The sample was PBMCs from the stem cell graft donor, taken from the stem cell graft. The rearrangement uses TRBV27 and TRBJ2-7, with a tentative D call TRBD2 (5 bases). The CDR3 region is CASSLSADFEQYF. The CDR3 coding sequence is TGTGCCAGCAGTTTGTCGGCGGACTTCGAGCAGTACTTC.